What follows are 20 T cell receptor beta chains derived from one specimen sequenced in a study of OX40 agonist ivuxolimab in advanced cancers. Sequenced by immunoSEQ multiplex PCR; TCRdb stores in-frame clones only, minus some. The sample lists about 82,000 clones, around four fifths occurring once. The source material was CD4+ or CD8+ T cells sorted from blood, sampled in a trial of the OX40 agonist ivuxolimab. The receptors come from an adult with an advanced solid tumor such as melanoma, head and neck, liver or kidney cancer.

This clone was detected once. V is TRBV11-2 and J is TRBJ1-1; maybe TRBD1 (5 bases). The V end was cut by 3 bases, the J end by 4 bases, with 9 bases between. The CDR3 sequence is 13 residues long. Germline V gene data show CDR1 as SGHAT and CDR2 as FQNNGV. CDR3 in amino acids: CASSLTEFTEAFF. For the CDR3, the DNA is TGTGCCAGCAGCTTGACAGAGTTCACTGAAGCTTTCTTT.

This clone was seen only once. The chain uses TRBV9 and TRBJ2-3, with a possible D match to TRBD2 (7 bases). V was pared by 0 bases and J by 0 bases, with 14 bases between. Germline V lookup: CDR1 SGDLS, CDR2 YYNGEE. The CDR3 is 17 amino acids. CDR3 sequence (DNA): TGTGCCAGCAGCGTAGTTTCGGGGGGCCTCAGCACAGATACGCAGTATTTT. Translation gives CASSVVSGGLSTDTQYF. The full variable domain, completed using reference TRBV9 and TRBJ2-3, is DSGVTQTPKHLITATGQRVTLRCSPRSGDLSVYWYQQSLDQGLQFLIQYYNGEERAKGNILERFSAQQFPDLHSELNLSSLELGDSALYFCASSVVSGGLSTDTQYFGPGTRLTVL.

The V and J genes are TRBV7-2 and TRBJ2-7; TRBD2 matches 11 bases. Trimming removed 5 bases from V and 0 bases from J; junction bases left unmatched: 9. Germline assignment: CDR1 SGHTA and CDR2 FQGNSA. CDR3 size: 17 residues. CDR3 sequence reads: CASSLLAGGLSSYEQYF. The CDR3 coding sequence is TGTGCCAGCAGCCTTTTAGCGGGGGGGCTTAGCTCCTACGAGCAGTACTTC.

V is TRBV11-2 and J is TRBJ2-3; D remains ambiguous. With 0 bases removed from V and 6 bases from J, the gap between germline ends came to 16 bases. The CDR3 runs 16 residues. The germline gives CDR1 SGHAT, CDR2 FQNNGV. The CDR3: CASSLDSRPPRDTQYF. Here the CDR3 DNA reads TGTGCCAGCAGCTTAGATAGCAGACCGCCTAGGGATACGCAGTATTTT.

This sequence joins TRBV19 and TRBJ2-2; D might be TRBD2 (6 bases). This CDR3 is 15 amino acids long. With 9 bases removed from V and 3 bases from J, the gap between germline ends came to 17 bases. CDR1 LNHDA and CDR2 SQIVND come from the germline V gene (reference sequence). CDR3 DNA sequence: TGTGCCAGCAACCCGGGACTCCCAGACACCGGGGAGCTGTTTTTT. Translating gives CASNPGLPDTGELFF.

This CDR3 reads CASSRAGQGFNEQYF. The CDR3 nucleotides read TGTGCCAGCAGCCGGGCGGGACAGGGGTTCAACGAGCAGTACTTC. This chain connects TRBV11-2 to TRBJ2-7; 10 nucleotides match TRBD1. Germline values: CDR1 SGHAT, CDR2 FQNNGV. V gave up 5 bases and J gave up 5 bases; unmatched junction bases: 9. The CDR3 consists of 15 residues.

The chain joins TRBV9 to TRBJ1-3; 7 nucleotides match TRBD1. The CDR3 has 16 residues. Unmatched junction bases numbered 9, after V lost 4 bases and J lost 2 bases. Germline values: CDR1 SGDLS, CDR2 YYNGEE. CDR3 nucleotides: TGTGCCAGCAGCCCTCAACCACAGGGGACTGGAAACACCATATATTTT. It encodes CASSPQPQGTGNTIYF.

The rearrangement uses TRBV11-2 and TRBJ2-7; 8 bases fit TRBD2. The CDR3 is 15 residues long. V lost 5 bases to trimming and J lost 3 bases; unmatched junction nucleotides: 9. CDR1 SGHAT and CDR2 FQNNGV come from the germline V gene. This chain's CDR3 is CASSQASGPFYEQYF. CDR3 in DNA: TGTGCCAGCAGCCAGGCTAGCGGGCCTTTCTACGAGCAGTACTTC.

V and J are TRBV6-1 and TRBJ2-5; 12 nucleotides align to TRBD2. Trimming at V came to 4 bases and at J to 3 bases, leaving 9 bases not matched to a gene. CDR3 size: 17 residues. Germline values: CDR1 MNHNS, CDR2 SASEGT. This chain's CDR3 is CASSASSGLAGKETQYF. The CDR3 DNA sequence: TGTGCCAGCAGTGCTTCTTCCGGACTAGCGGGGAAAGAGACCCAGTACTTC.

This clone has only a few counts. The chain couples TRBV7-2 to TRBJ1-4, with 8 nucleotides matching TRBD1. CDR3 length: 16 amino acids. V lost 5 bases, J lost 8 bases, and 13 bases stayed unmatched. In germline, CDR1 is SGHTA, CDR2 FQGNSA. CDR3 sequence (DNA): TGTGCCAGCAGCCCTCGCACAGGGGGGAGAAGGGAAAAACTGTTTTTT. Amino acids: CASSPRTGGRREKLFF.

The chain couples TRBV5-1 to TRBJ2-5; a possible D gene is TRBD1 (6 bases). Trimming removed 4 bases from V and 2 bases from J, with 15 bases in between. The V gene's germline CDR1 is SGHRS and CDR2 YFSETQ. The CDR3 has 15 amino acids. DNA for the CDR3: TGCGCCAGCAGCATTCTACAGGGACCACAAGAGACCCAGTACTTC. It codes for CASSILQGPQETQYF.

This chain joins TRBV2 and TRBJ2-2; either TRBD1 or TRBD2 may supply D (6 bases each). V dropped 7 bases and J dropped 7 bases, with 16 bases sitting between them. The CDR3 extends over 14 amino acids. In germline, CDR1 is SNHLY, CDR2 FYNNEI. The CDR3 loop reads CASNRLRGRGELFF. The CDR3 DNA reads TGTGCCAGCAATCGTCTCCGGGGGCGCGGGGAGCTGTTTTTT.

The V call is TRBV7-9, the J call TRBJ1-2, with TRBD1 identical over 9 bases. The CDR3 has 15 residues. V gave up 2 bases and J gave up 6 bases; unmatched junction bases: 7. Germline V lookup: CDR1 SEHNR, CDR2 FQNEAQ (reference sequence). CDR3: CASSLSMGQGNGYTF. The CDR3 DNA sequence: TGTGCCAGCAGCTTATCTATGGGACAGGGTAATGGCTACACCTTC.

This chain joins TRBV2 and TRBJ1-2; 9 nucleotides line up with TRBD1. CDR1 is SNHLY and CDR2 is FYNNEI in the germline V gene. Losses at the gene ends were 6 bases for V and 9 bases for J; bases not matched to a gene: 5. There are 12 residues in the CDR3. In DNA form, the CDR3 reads TGTGCCAGCAGATGGGACAGGGCGAGCTACACCTTC. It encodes CASRWDRASYTF.

CDR3 region: CASSDYRGRNYGYTF. CDR3 sequence (DNA): TGTGCCAGCAGCGACTACAGGGGGCGAAACTATGGCTACACCTTC. The rearrangement uses TRBV5-5 and TRBJ1-2, with TRBD1 identical over 9 bases. V was pared by 4 bases and J by 2 bases, with 6 bases of the junction left unmatched. CDR3 size: 15 residues. The germline gives CDR1 SGHKS, CDR2 YYEKEE (reference sequence).

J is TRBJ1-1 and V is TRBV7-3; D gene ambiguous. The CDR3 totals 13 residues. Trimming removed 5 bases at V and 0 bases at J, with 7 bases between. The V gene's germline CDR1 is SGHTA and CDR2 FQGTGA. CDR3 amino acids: CASSRTVNTEAFF. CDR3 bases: TGTGCCAGCAGCCGTACAGTGAACACTGAAGCTTTCTTT.

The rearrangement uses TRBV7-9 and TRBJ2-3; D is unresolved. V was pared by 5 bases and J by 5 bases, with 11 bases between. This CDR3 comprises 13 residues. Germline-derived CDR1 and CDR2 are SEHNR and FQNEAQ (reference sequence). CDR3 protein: CASSQDGRDTQYF. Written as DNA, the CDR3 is TGTGCCAGCAGCCAGGACGGCAGAGATACGCAGTATTTT.

This CDR3 is CASSLGQGGAVPETQYF. CDR3 coding DNA: TGCGCCAGCAGCCTCGGACAGGGGGGAGCGGTTCCAGAGACCCAGTACTTC. V is TRBV5-1 and J is TRBJ2-5; 10 positions match TRBD1. V shed 4 bases and J 4 bases; nucleotides not matched to a gene: 13. This CDR3 comprises 17 residues. Germline CDR1 is SGHRS and CDR2 is YFSETQ.

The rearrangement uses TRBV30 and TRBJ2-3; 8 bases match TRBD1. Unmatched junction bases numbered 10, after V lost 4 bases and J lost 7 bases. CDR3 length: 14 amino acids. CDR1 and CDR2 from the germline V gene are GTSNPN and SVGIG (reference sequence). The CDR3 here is CAWNLDRVLNTQYF. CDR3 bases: TGTGCCTGGAATTTGGACAGGGTGTTGAATACGCAGTATTTT.

CDR3 nucleotides: TGTGCCAGCAGTGAAAGCAGGGCTGGAAACACCATATATTTT. Translating it yields CASSESRAGNTIYF. The rearrangement joins TRBV2 to TRBJ1-3; possible D gene TRBD1, 5 bases. The germline gives CDR1 SNHLY, CDR2 FYNNEI. This CDR3 is 14 amino acids long. Trimming cost V 2 bases and J 2 bases, with 7 bases left between them.